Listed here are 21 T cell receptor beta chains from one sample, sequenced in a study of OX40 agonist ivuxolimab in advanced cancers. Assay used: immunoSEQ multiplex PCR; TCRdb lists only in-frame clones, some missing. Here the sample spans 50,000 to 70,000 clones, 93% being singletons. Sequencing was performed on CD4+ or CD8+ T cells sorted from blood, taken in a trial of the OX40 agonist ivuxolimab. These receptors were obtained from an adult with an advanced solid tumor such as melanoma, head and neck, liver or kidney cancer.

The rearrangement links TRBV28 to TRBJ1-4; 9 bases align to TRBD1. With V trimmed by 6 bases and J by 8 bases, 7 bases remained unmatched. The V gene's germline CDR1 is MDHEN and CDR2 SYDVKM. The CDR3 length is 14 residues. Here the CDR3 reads CASSRTGEGEKLFF. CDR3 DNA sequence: TGTGCCAGCAGCCGGACAGGGGAAGGCGAAAAACTGTTTTTT.

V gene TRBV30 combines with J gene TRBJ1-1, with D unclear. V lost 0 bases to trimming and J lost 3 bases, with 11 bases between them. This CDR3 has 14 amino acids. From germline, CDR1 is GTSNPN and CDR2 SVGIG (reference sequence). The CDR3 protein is CAWSVGRWDTEAFF. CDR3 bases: TGTGCCTGGAGTGTCGGGAGGTGGGACACTGAAGCTTTCTTT.

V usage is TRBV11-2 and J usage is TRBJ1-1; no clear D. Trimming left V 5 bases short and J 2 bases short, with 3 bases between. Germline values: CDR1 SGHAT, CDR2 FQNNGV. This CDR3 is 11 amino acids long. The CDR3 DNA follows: TGTGCCAGCAGCGTTAACACTGAAGCTTTCTTT. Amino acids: CASSVNTEAFF.

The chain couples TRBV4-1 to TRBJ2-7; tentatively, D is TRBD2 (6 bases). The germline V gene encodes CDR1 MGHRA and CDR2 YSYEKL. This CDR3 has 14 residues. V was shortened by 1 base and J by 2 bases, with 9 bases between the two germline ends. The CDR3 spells CASSQAGETYEQYF. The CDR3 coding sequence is TGCGCCAGCAGCCAAGCGGGAGAGACCTACGAGCAGTACTTC.

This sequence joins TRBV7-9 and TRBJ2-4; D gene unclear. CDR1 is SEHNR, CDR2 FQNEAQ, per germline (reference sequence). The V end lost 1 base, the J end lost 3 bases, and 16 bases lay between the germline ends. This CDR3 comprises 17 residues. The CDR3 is CASSLVSGRSVKNIQYF. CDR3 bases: TGTGCCAGCAGCTTAGTTTCTGGTCGGTCGGTCAAAAACATTCAGTACTTC.

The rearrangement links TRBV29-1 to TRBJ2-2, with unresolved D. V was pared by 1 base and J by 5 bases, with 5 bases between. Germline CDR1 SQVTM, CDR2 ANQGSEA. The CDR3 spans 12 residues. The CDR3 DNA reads TGCAGCGTTGAAGGATGGACCGGGGAGCTGTTTTTT. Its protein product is CSVEGWTGELFF.

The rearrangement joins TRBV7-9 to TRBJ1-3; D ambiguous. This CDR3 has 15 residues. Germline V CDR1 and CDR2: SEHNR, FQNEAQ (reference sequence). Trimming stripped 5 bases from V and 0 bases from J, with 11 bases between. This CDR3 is CASSRAGSSGNTIYF. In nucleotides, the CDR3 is TGTGCCAGCAGCCGAGCGGGCAGCTCTGGAAACACCATATATTTT.

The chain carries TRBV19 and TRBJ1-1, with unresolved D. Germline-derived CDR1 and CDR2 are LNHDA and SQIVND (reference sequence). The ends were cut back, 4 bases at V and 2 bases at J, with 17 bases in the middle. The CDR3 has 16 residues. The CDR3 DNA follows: TGTGCCAGTAGTAGAACAGACGGCGGCTTCAACACTGAAGCTTTCTTT. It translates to CASSRTDGGFNTEAFF.

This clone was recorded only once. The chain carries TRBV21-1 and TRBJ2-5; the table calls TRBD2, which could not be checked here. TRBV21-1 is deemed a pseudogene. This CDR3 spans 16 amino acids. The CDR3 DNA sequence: TGTGCCAGCAGCAAAGTCGTTCGGCGGGCCCAAGAGACCCAGTACTTC. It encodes CASSKVVRRAQETQYF.

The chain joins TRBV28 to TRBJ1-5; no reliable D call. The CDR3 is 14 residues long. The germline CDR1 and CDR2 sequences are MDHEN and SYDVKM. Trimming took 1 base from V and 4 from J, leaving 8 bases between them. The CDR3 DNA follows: TGTGCCAGCAGTTTATTTATCCAGAATCAGCCCCAGCATTTT. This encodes CASSLFIQNQPQHF.

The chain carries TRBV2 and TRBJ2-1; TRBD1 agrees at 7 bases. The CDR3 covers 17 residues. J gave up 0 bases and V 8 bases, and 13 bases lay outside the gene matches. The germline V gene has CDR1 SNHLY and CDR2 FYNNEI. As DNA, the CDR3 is TGTGCCAGCGCCGAGGGGGCACTTCTAACCTCCTACAATGAGCAGTTCTTC. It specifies CASAEGALLTSYNEQFF.

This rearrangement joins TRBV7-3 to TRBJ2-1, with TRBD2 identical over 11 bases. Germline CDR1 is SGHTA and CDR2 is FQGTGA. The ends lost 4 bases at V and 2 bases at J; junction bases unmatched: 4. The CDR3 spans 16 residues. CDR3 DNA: TGTGCCAGCAGCTCGAATAGCGGGAGGGCCTACAATGAGCAGTTCTTC. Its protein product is CASSSNSGRAYNEQFF.

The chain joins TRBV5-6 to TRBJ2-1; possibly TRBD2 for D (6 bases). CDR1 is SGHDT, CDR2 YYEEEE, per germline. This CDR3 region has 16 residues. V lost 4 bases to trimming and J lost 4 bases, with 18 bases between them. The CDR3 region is CASSGVGTLGYNEQFF. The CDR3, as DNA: TGTGCCAGCAGCGGCGTCGGGACTCTGGGTTACAATGAGCAGTTCTTC.

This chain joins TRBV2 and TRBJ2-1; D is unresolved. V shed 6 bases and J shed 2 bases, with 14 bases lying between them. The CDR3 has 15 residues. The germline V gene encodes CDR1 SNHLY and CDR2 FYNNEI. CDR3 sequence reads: CASRPNGYAYNEQFF. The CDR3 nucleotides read TGTGCCAGCAGACCAAATGGGTACGCCTACAATGAGCAGTTCTTC.

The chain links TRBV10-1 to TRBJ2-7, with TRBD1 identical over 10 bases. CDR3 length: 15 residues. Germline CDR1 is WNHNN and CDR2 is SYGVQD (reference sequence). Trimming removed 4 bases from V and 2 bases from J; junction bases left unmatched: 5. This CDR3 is CASSAGQGIPYEQYF. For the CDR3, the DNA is TGCGCCAGCAGTGCGGGACAGGGGATACCCTACGAGCAGTACTTC.

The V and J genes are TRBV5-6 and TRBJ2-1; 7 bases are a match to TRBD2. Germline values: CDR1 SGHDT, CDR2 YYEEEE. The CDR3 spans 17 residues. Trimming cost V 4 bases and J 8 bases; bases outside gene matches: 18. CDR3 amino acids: CASSTSRAGMGSDEQFF. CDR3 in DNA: TGTGCCAGCAGCACCTCCCGAGCGGGAATGGGGTCGGATGAGCAGTTCTTC.

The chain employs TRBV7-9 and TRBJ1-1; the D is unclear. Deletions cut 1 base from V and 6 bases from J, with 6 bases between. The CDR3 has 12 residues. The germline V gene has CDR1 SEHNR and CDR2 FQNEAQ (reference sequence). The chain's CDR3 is CASSLGVSEAFF. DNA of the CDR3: TGTGCCAGCAGCTTAGGCGTATCTGAAGCTTTCTTT. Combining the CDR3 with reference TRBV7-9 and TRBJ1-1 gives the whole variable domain DTGVSQNPRHKITKRGQNVTFRCDPISEHNRLYWYRQTLGQGPEFLTYFQNEAQLEKSRLLSDRFSAERPKGSFSTLEIQRTEQGDSAMYLCASSLGVSEAFFGQGTRLTVV.

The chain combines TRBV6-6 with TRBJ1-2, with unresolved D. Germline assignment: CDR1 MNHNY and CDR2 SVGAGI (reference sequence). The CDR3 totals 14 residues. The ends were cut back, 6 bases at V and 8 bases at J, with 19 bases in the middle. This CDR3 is CASSPPADLEGYTF. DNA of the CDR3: TGTGCCAGCAGCCCTCCAGCCGACTTAGAGGGCTACACCTTC.

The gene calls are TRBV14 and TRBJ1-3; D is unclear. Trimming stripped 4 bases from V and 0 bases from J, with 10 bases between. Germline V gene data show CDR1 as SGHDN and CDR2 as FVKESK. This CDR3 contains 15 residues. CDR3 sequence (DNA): TGTGCCAGCAGCCCCCATGATATCTCTGGAAACACCATATATTTT. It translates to CASSPHDISGNTIYF.

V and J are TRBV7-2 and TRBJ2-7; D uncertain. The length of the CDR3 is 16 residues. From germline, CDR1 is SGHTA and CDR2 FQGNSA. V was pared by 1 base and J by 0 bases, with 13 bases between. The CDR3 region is CASSLVLSLGSYEQYF. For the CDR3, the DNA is TGTGCCAGCAGCTTAGTTTTGTCGTTGGGCTCCTACGAGCAGTACTTC.

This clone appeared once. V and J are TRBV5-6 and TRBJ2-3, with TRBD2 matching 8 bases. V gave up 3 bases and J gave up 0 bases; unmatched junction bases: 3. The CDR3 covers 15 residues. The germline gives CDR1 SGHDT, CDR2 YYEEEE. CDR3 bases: TGTGCCAGCAGCTATTCTAGCGGGAGCACAGATACGCAGTATTTT. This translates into CASSYSSGSTDTQYF.